A selection of T cell receptor beta chains follows, all from one sample in a study of CD8+ T cells in alopecia areata. Generated by immunoSEQ multiplex PCR, the TCRdb table keeps only in-frame clones and is missing some. The sample has 170,000 or so clones, 58% seen once. The material was CD8+ T cells sorted from blood, obtained at week 24, from a patient treated with tofacitinib. The receptors here all came from a human donor with alopecia areata. CDR3s include the opening cysteine and the closing phenylalanine or tryptophan.

>TRBV4-1|TRBJ1-1|15
CASSHGTGLNTEAFF
>TRBV6-4|TRBJ2-3|15
CASSELARVTDTQYF
>TRBV14|TRBJ2-7|16
CASSRRTSVRMWEQYF
>TRBV11-2|TRBJ1-2|14
CASSLGQTNYGYTF
>TRBV11-2|TRBJ2-1|11
CASSLRDEQFF
>TRBV6-6|TRBJ2-1|12
CASIGGYNEQFF
>TRBV7-9|TRBJ1-4|17
CASSSQTPRAETEKLFF
>TRBV30|TRBJ1-2|13
CAWSPPPVAGYTF
>TRBV27|TRBJ2-1|16
CASSLGPALSYNEQFF
>TRBV12-5|TRBJ2-5|15
CASGLWTPIGETQYF
>TRBV7-7|TRBJ2-3|16
CASSYRTEESTDTQYF
>TRBV30|TRBJ2-7|12
CAWTGGTYEQYF
>TRBV27|TRBJ2-7|14
CASSSPTVSYEQYF
>TRBV5-6|TRBJ2-1|18
CASSPRLKDRSSYNEQFF
>TRBV4-2|TRBJ1-5|16
CASSQDLMAANQPQHF
>TRBV7-6|TRBJ2-2|18
CASSLGRPLSGSTGELFF
>TRBV6-4|TRBJ2-2|15
CASSWTGLDTGELFF
>TRBV6-5|TRBJ2-2|15
CASSRLAVDTGELFF
>TRBV5-1|TRBJ1-2|15
CASSLAVGPRDGYTF
>TRBV10-2|TRBJ1-2|14
CASSESTGFEGYTF
>TRBV6-1|TRBJ2-2|13
CAGGAANTGELFF
>TRBV2|TRBJ2-3|14
CASSDLAVTDTQYF
>TRBV5-1|TRBJ2-7|14
CASSPGTESYEQYF
>TRBV30|TRBJ1-1|13
CAWSVHRATEAFF
>TRBV7-9|TRBJ2-5|16
CASSLEGGRYQETQYF
>TRBV29-1|TRBJ2-2|12
CSVAAASGELFF
>TRBV30|TRBJ2-6|16
CAWSVGRVAGANVLTF
>TRBV15|TRBJ2-7|13
CATGGVSSYEQYF
>TRBV6-5|TRBJ1-5|13
CASKAHVGQPQHF
>TRBV7-9|TRBJ2-5|16
CANPGITGEIQETQYF
>TRBV19|TRBJ1-2|15
CASRGLLVDYYGYTF
>TRBV7-8|TRBJ1-2|14
CASSPGQINYGYTF
>TRBV12-5|TRBJ2-5|22
CASGLVIPSWQWTGEAQETQYF
>TRBV27|TRBJ1-4|15
CASSLWSGDHEKLFF
>TRBV29-1|TRBJ1-1|11
CSVSGEVEAFF
>TRBV5-1|TRBJ1-2|15
CASSLGAEANYGYTF
>TRBV27|TRBJ2-5|15
CASSTLRGLEETQYF
>TRBV30|TRBJ1-4|12
CAWSRENEKLFF
>TRBV10-1|TRBJ2-6|18
CASSEWLRGSSGANVLTF
>TRBV15|TRBJ2-7|17
CATSDHPYGQGAYEQYF
>TRBV4-1|TRBJ2-7|15
CASSHSSGTTYEQYF
>TRBV7-2|TRBJ1-1|11
CASHRGTEAFF
>TRBV13|TRBJ1-2|14
CASSHPSEGDGYTF
>TRBV30|TRBJ1-5|14
CAWSKGQGNQPQHF
>TRBV29-1|.|14
CSVEARGSSYEQYF
>TRBV13|TRBJ2-5|17
CASSSGLAGSHPETQYF
>TRBV13|TRBJ2-1|16
CASSPRTSGGAIEQFF
>TRBV27|TRBJ1-1|13
CASSLRGDRGAFF
>TRBV2|TRBJ1-1|12
CANRGGNTEAFF
>TRBV12-5|TRBJ2-3|19
CASGEPRGEAGGPVDTQYF
>TRBV30|TRBJ2-3|12
CAWSPEADTQYF
>TRBV6-1|TRBJ1-5|18
CASSETPTGGDSNQPQHF
>TRBV15|TRBJ1-6|20
CATSRDPSTGGISYNSPLHF
>TRBV6-5|TRBJ2-3|13
CASRSRQFYTQYF
>TRBV9|TRBJ2-1|13
CASSVEAYNEQFF